Listed below are T cell receptor beta chains from one sample, sequenced in a study of PD-L1 blockade in urothelial cancer. TCRdb's table, derived via immunoSEQ multiplex PCR, lists solely in-frame clones and lacks some. The sample holds tens of thousands of clones, 84% seen once. The sample in question was PBMCs, obtained around atezolizumab (anti-PD-L1) treatment. The receptors originated from a man aged 50 to 59 with urothelial cancer. CDR3s include the opening cysteine and the closing phenylalanine or tryptophan. A D gene is named only where the DNA matches it firmly. Clone size, where shown, is once, few, many, or a class for clones that have expanded.

D,size,V,J,DNA,CDR3
-,-,TRBV10-2,TRBJ1-4,TGCGCCAGCAGTGAATCGGGGGTAGGTGAAAAACTGTTTTTT,CASSESGVGEKLFF
TRBD1,-,TRBV30,TRBJ2-7,TGTGCCTGGGGGGGGACAGGGGGCTACTACGAGCAGTACTTC,CAWGGTGGYYEQYF
TRBD2,once,TRBV7-9,TRBJ2-7,TGTGCCAGCAGTTCCCTGGCGGGGGGGCAGAACGAGCAGTACTTC,CASSSLAGGQNEQYF
-,-,TRBV28,TRBJ2-4,TGTGCCAGCAGTGGCCACAGGTTTACCCTAGCCAAAAACATTCAGTACTTC,CASSGHRFTLAKNIQYF
TRBD2,-,TRBV29-1,TRBJ2-5,TGCAGCGTTGAGGGACTAGCGCAAGAGACCCAGTACTTC,CSVEGLAQETQYF
TRBD1,-,TRBV4-3,TRBJ2-5,TGCGCCAGCAGCCAAGGGGACAGGGGCTCAGAGACCCAGTACTTC,CASSQGDRGSETQYF
TRBD1,once,TRBV30,TRBJ1-5,TGTGCCTGGAGTGGGACAGGGAATCAGCCCCAGCATTTT,CAWSGTGNQPQHF
TRBD1,-,TRBV5-1,TRBJ1-1,TGCGCCAGCAGCCCCTCCGGGACAGGGGGAGCTTTCTTT,CASSPSGTGGAFF
-,-,TRBV27,TRBJ1-2,TGTGCCAGCAGTTTCGTGGCAGGGGATGGCTACACCTTC,CASSFVAGDGYTF
-,-,TRBV7-9,TRBJ2-4,TGTGCCAGCAGCTTATGGAAGGGGGGGGTGGGCATTCAGTACTTC,CASSLWKGGVGIQYF
-,-,TRBV12-5,TRBJ1-6,TGTGCTAGTGCGGCCCCGCCAAGGAGTTCACCCCTCCACTTT,CASAAPPRSSPLHF
-,few,TRBV27,TRBJ1-6,TGTGCCAGCAGGATCGGACAGAGCTCCTATAATTCACCCCTCCACTTT,CASRIGQSSYNSPLHF
TRBD1,-,TRBV30,TRBJ1-2,TGTGCCTCCAGAGGGACAGGCTATGGCTACACCTTC,CASRGTGYGYTF
TRBD1,-,TRBV6-1,TRBJ1-5,TGTGCCAGCAGTGGGACAGGGGGAAGCAATCAGCCCCAGCATTTT,CASSGTGGSNQPQHF
TRBD1,-,TRBV25-1,TRBJ2-3,TGTGCCAGCAGTACCCAACAGGGGTGGGCAGATACGCAGTATTTT,CASSTQQGWADTQYF
-,-,TRBV4-1,TRBJ2-7,TGCGCCAGCAGCTCAGAGGCTCCTTACTACGAGCAGTACTTC,CASSSEAPYYEQYF
TRBD1,-,TRBV5-5,TRBJ2-2,TGTGCCAGCAGCTTGTTTGAAACAGGGGTTGACGGGGAGCTGTTTTTT,CASSLFETGVDGELFF
TRBD1,once,TRBV5-1,TRBJ2-5,TGCGCCAGCAGCTTGGCTGGCAGGGGGCAAGAGACCCAGTACTTC,CASSLAGRGQETQYF
-,-,TRBV7-9,TRBJ2-3,TGTGCCAGCATTCGGAGGGATTTCACAGATACGCAGTATTTT,CASIRRDFTDTQYF
-,-,TRBV30,TRBJ2-2,TGTGCCGGGATTAGCGGAGCGGAGCTGTTTTTT,CAGISGAELFF